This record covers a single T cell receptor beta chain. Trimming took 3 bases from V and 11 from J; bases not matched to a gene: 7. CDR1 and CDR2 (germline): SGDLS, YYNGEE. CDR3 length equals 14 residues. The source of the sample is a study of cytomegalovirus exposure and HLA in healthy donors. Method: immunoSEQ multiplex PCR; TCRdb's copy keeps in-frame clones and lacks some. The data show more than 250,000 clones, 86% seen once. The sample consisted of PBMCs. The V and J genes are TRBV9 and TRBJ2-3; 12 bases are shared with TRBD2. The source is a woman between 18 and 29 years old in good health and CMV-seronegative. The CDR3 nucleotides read TGTGCCAGCAGCGCCTCTAGCGGGAGGGCCGAGCAGTATTTT. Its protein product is CASSASSGRAEQYF.